Presented here are 19 T cell receptor beta chains from one specimen sequenced in a study of shared clonotypes between healthy human individuals. The repertoire was sequenced with immunoSEQ multiplex PCR; TCRdb's copy has only in-frame clones and lacks some. This table has about 87,000 clones, 40% to 55% appearing once. Sequencing was performed on PBMCs. These receptors were collected from a middle-aged woman in good health. Some clones in this sample may be carry-over from other donors' samples.

This clone was observed at least ten times. V gene TRBV7-2 combines with J gene TRBJ2-5, with no clear D. The CDR3 loop spans 10 amino acids. The germline V gene encodes CDR1 SGHTA and CDR2 FQGNSA. V was trimmed by 5 bases and J by 2 bases, leaving 0 bases between them. This chain's CDR3 is CASSQETQYF. CDR3 DNA: TGTGCCAGCAGCCAAGAGACCCAGTACTTC.

Judged by abundance, this clone is medium-sized. The chain has TRBV28 and TRBJ1-2, with 7 bases aligning to TRBD1. Germline CDR1 and CDR2: MDHEN and SYDVKM. The CDR3 contains 14 residues. Trimming at V came to 6 bases and at J to 5 bases, leaving 9 bases not matched to a gene. CDR3 residues: CASSNRGRGYGYTF. The CDR3 DNA sequence: TGTGCCAGCAGCAATAGGGGGCGCGGGTATGGCTACACCTTC.

About this clone itself: Since a far larger clone is one base different, this is likely a read error. The chain joins TRBV7-8 to TRBJ2-7; 14 positions match TRBD2. From germline, CDR1 is SGHVS and CDR2 FQNEAQ. The ends lost 5 bases at V and 6 bases at J; junction bases unmatched: 3. This CDR3 region has 14 residues. CDR3 coding DNA: TGTGCCAGCAGCACGGGACTAGCGGGAGTCGAGCAGTACTTC. It is translated as CASSTGLAGVEQYF.

This chain uses TRBV5-6 with TRBJ2-5, with 7 bases that match TRBD2. The CDR3 length is 12 residues. Trimming at V came to 4 bases and at J to 5 bases, leaving 2 bases not matched to a gene. The germline CDR1 and CDR2 sequences are SGHDT and YYEEEE. CDR3 sequence: CASSTGGETQYF. The DNA of the CDR3 is TGTGCCAGCAGCACCGGGGGGGAGACCCAGTACTTC.

The chain links TRBV28 to TRBJ1-4, with TRBD1 as a possible D gene (6 bases). V lost 2 bases to trimming and J lost 8 bases, with 9 bases between them. Germline CDR1 MDHEN, CDR2 SYDVKM. The CDR3 sequence is 13 residues long. The CDR3 DNA reads as TGTGCCAGCAGTTTACCAGGGGCCGAAAAACTGTTTTTT. Translating gives CASSLPGAEKLFF.

This clone was detected many times. Here the CDR3 reads CASSYSTRGDEAFF. The CDR3 DNA is TGTGCCAGCAGTTACTCGACCAGGGGGGATGAAGCTTTCTTT. V is TRBV6-6 and J is TRBJ1-1, with 7 bases identical to TRBD1. Trimming removed 0 bases from V and 7 bases from J; junction bases left unmatched: 5. CDR3 size: 14 residues. CDR1 is MNHNY, CDR2 SVGAGI, per germline (reference sequence).

This clone was seen at least ten times. The rearrangement joins TRBV16 to TRBJ1-1, with 9 nucleotides matching TRBD1. The CDR3 runs to 15 residues. The V gene end was trimmed by 4 bases and the J gene end by 1 base; junction bases not matched to a gene: 4. In germline, CDR1 is KGHSY, CDR2 FQNENV. CDR3 in DNA: TGTGCCAGCAGCCCCCGACAGGGGGAGAACACTGAAGCTTTCTTT. Translated: CASSPRQGENTEAFF.

V usage is TRBV6-5 and J usage is TRBJ2-7; possibly TRBD1 for D (6 bases). Germline CDR1 MNHEY, CDR2 SVGAGI. There are 12 residues in the CDR3. V was cut by 6 bases and J by 6 bases, with 12 bases left in between. CDR3 sequence (DNA): TGTGCCAGCAGAAAAACAGGGAGCGAGCAGTACTTC. This translates into CASRKTGSEQYF.

This clone was picked up a small number of times. The V and J genes are TRBV28 and TRBJ1-2, with a possible D match to TRBD1 (5 bases). This CDR3 is 18 amino acids long. The germline CDR1 and CDR2 sequences are MDHEN and SYDVKM. Trimming cost V 4 bases and J 4 bases, with 25 bases left between them. Written as DNA, the CDR3 is TGTGCCAGCAGTTCTACCTCCACCGGGACCGAACTTTCCTATGGCTACACCTTC. The encoded protein is CASSSTSTGTELSYGYTF.

CDR3 DNA: TGCAGCGTTGTACTAGCGGGAGTGGGAGATACGCAGTATTTT. As protein: CSVVLAGVGDTQYF. J is TRBJ2-3 and V is TRBV29-1; 11 bases are shared with TRBD2. Germline CDR1 is SQVTM and CDR2 is ANQGSEA. CDR3 length: 14 residues. Losses at the gene ends were 4 bases for V and 5 bases for J; bases not matched to a gene: 5.

The chain recombines TRBV7-9 with TRBJ2-2, with 12 bases matching TRBD2. The CDR3 spans 15 residues. Unmatched junction bases numbered 6, after V lost 5 bases and J lost 8 bases. Per the germline V gene, CDR1 is SEHNR and CDR2 is FQNEAQ (reference sequence). CDR3 nucleotides: TGTGCCAGCAGCAGACTAGCGGGAGAGGTGGGGGAGCTGTTTTTT. The encoded protein is CASSRLAGEVGELFF.

The chain links TRBV15 to TRBJ2-5; weak D call: TRBD2 (6 bases). The CDR3 sequence is 14 residues long. Trimming left V 1 base short and J 11 bases short, with 17 bases between. The V gene's germline CDR1 is LNHNV and CDR2 YYDKDF (reference sequence). The CDR3 DNA follows: TGTGCCACCAGCAGAGGTGGGGAGGCCGAAACACAGTACTTC. Amino acid sequence: CATSRGGEAETQYF.

The chain has TRBV10-3 and TRBJ1-1; TRBD1 matches 8 bases. Germline loops: CDR1 ENHRY, CDR2 SYGVKD. The CDR3 is 14 amino acids. J lost 5 bases, V lost 2 bases, and 4 bases had no gene match. This CDR3 is CAISETTGETEAFF. CDR3 nucleotide sequence: TGTGCCATCAGTGAGACGACAGGGGAAACTGAAGCTTTCTTT.

The V gene is TRBV4-1, the J gene TRBJ2-1; 11 nucleotides match TRBD2. Germline loops: CDR1 MGHRA, CDR2 YSYEKL. The CDR3 sequence is 17 residues long. Trimming at V came to 4 bases and at J to 6 bases, leaving 11 bases not matched to a gene. The CDR3 reads CASSRSLVTSGSNEQFF. The CDR3 nucleotides are TGCGCCAGCAGCCGGTCGTTAGTAACTAGCGGGAGCAATGAGCAGTTCTTC.

This rearrangement joins TRBV7-9 to TRBJ2-3, with TRBD2 matching over 9 bases. CDR3 length: 15 amino acids. After removal of 5 bases from V and 4 bases from J, the junction contained 7 bases not matched to a gene. Looked up from germline, CDR1 is SEHNR and CDR2 is FQNEAQ (reference sequence). The CDR3 spells CASSARGLASDTQYF. Written as DNA, the CDR3 is TGTGCCAGCAGCGCCAGAGGACTAGCGTCAGATACGCAGTATTTT.

Concerning this clone itself: A far larger clone differs by one base, so this is likely a read error. The J gene is TRBJ2-7, the V gene TRBV6-1, with no clear D. CDR1 is MNHNS and CDR2 is SASEGT in the germline V gene. This CDR3 has 15 residues. CDR3 residues: CASSERATSSHEQYF. The CDR3 bases are TGTGCCAGCAGTGAAAGAGCGACAAGCTCCCACGAGCAGTACTTC.

The chain uses TRBV4-1 and TRBJ1-1; D uncertain. This CDR3 has 18 amino acids. V was pared by 1 base and J by 8 bases, with 26 bases between. CDR1 is MGHRA and CDR2 is YSYEKL in the germline V gene. The CDR3: CASSQGSFGRTRVGEAFF. The CDR3 DNA reads as TGCGCCAGCAGCCAAGGCTCCTTCGGACGGACGAGGGTTGGGGAAGCTTTCTTT.

Comments on this clone: The same CDR3 also results from other DNA sequences found in this sample. The chain uses TRBV18 and TRBJ1-1, with a tentative D call TRBD1 (6 bases). This CDR3 comprises 15 residues. The germline CDR1 and CDR2 sequences are KGHSH and LQKENI. The ends were cut back, 6 bases at V and 1 base at J, with 15 bases in the middle. The CDR3 region has the DNA TGTGCCAGCTCGGAAATGGGGGCGCGGAACACTGAAGCTTTCTTT. Translating gives CASSEMGARNTEAFF.

This clone was seen a handful of times. This likely traces to a read error, being one base from a far larger clone. Lacking the conserved final phenylalanine or tryptophan, this CDR3 likely reflects a read error. This rearrangement joins TRBV18 to TRBJ1-2; TRBD1 matches at 9 bases. The V and J ends lost 3 bases and 2 bases, in that order; junction bases with no gene match: 1. In germline, CDR1 is KGHSH, CDR2 LQKENI. The CDR3 has 14 amino acids. The CDR3 DNA is TGTGCCAGCTCACCTGGGACAGGGAACTATGGCTACACCCTC. This translates into CASSPGTGNYGYTL.